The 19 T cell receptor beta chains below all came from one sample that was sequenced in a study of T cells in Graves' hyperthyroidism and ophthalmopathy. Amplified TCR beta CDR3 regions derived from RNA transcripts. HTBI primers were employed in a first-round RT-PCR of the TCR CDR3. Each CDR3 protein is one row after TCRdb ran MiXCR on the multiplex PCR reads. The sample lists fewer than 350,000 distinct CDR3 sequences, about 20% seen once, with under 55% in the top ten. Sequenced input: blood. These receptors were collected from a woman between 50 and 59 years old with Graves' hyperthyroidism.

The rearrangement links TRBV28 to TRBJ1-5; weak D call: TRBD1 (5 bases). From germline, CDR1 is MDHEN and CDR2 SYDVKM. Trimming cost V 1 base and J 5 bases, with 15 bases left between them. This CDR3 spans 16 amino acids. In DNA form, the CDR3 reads TGTGCCAGCAGTTTATTTGGGGCGGTAGCGGATCAGCCCCAGCATTTT. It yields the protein CASSLFGAVADQPQHF.

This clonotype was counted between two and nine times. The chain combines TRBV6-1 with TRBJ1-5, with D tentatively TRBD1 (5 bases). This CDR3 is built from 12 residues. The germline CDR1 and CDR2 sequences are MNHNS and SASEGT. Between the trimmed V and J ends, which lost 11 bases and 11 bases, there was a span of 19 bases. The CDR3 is CARSRGRGAQHF. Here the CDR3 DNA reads TGTGCCCGCTCGAGGGGCCGGGGGGCCCAGCATTTT.

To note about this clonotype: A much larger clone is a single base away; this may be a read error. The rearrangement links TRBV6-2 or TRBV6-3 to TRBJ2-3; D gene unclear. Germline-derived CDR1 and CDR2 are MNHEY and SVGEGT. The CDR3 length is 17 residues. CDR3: CASSAYVGQPGTDAQYF. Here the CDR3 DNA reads TGTGCCAGCAGTGCCTATGTGGGCCAGCCGGGTACAGATGCGCAGTATTTT.

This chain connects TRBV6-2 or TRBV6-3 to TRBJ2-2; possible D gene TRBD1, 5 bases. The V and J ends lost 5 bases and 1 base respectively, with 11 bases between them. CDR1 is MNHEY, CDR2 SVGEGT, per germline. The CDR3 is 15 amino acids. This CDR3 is CASSQTTGNTGELFF. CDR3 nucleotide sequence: TGTGCCAGCAGTCAGACAACAGGGAACACCGGGGAGCTGTTTTTT.

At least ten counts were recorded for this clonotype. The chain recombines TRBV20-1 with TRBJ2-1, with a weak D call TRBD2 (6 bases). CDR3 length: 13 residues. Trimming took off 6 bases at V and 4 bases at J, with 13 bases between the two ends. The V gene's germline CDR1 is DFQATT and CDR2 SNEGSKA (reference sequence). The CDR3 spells CSATGTVYNEQFF. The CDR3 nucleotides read TGCAGTGCGACCGGGACTGTATACAATGAGCAGTTCTTC.

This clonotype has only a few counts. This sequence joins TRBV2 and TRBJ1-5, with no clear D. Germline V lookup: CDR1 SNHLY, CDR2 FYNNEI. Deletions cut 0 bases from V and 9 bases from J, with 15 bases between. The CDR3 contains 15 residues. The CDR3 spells CASSEALRTLGPQHF. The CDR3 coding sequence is TGTGCCAGCAGTGAAGCGCTTCGGACCTTGGGGCCCCAGCATTTT.

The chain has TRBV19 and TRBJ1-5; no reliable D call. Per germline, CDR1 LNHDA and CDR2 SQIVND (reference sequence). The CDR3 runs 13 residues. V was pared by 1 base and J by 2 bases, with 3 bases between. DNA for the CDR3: TGTGCCAGTAGTATAGTAGGCAATCAGCCCCAGCATTTT. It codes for CASSIVGNQPQHF. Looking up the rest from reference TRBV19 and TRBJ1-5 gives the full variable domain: DGGITQSPKYLFRKEGQNVTLSCEQNLNHDAMYWYRQDPGQGLRLIYYSQIVNDFQKGDIAEGYSVSREKKESFPLTVTSAQKNPTAFYLCASSIVGNQPQHFGDGTRLSIL.

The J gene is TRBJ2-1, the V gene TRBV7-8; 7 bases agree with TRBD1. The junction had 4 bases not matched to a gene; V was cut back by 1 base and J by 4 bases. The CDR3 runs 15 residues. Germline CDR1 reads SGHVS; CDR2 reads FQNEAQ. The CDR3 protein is CASSLEGTVYNEQFF. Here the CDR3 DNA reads TGTGCCAGCAGCTTAGAGGGGACAGTTTACAATGAGCAGTTCTTC.

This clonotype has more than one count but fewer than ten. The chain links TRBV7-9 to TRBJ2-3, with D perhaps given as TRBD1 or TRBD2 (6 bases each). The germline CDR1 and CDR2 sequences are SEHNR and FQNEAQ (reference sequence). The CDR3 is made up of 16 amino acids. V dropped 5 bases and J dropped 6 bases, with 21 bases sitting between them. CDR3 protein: CASSALKGGPPDTQYF. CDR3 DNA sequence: TGTGCCAGCAGCGCCTTGAAGGGGGGCCCTCCGGATACGCAGTATTTT. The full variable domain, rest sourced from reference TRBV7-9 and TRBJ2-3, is DTGVSQNPRHKITKRGQNVTFRCDPISEHNRLYWYRQTLGQGPEFLTYFQNEAQLEKSRLLSDRFSAERPKGSFSTLEIQRTEQGDSAMYLCASSALKGGPPDTQYFGPGTRLTVL.

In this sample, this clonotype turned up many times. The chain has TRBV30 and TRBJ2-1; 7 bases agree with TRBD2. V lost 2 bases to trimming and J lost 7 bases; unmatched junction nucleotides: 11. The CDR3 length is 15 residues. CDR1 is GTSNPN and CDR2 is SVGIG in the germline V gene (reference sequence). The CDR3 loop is CAWSLGGGPLNEQFF. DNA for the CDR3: TGTGCCTGGAGTTTGGGGGGAGGGCCTTTGAATGAGCAGTTCTTC. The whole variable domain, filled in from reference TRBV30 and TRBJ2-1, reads SQTIHQWPATLVQPVGSPLSLECTVEGTSNPNLYWYRQAAGRGLQLLFYSVGIGQISSEVPQNLSASRPQDRQFILSSKKLLLSDSGFYLCAWSLGGGPLNEQFFGPGTRLTVL.

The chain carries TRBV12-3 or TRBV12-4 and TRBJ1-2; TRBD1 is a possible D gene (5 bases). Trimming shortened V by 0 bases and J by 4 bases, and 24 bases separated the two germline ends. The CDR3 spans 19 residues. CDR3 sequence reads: CASSLANRFGGTESYGYTF. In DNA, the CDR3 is TGTGCCAGCAGTTTAGCGAATCGGTTTGGGGGGACGGAGTCCTATGGCTACACCTTC.

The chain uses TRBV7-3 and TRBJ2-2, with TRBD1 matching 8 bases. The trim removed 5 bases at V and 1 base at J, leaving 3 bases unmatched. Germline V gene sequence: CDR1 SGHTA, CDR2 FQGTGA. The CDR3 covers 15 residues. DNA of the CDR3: TGTGCCAGCAGCAAGACAGGGGAGAACACCGGGGAGCTGTTTTTT. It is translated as CASSKTGENTGELFF.

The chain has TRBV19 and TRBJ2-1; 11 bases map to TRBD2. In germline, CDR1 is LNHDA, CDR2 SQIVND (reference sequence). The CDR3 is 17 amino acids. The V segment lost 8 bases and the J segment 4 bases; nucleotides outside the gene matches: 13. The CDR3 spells CASGKITGTSGYNEQFF. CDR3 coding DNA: TGTGCCAGTGGTAAAATCACCGGGACTAGCGGTTACAATGAGCAGTTCTTC.

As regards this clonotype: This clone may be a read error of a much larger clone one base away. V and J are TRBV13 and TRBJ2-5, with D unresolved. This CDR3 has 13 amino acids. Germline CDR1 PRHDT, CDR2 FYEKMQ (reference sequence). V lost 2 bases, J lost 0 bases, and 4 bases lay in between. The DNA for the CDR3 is TGTGCCAGCAGCTTACCGAACCAAGAGACCCAGTACTTC. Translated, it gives CASSLPNQETQYF. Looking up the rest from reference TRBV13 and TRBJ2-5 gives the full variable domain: AAGVIQSPRHLIKEKRETATLKCYPIPRHDTVYWYQQGPGQDPQFLISFYEKMQSDKGSIPDRFSAQQFSDYHSELNMSSLELGDSALYFCASSLPNQETQYFGPGTRLLVL.

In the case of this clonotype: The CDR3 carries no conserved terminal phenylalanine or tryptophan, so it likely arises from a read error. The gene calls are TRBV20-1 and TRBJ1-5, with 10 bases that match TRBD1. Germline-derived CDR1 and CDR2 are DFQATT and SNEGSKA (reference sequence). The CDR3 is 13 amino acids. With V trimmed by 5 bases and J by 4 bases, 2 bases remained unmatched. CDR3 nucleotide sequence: TGCAGTGCTCGGACAGGGGGGAATCAGCCCCAGCATTGT. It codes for CSARTGGNQPQHC.

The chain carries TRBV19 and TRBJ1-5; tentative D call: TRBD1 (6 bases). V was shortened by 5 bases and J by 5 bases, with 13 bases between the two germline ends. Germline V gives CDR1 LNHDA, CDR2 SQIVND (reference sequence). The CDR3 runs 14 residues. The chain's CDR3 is CASSDLGADQPQHF. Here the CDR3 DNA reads TGTGCCAGTAGTGATTTGGGGGCAGATCAGCCCCAGCATTTT.

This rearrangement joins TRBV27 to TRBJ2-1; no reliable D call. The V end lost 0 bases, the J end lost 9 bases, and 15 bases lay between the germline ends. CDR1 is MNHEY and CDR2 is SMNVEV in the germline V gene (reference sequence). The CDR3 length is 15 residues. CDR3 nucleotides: TGTGCCAGCAGTTTATCGAGACTCCCTCAGAGTGAGCAGTTCTTC. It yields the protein CASSLSRLPQSEQFF.

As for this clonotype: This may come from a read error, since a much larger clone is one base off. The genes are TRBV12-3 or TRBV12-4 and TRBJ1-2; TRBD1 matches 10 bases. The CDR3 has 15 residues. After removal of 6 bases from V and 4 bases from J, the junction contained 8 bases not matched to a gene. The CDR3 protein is CASRLWTGGAYGYTF. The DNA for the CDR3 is TGTGCCAGCAGACTCTGGACAGGGGGGGCCTATGGCTACACCTTC.

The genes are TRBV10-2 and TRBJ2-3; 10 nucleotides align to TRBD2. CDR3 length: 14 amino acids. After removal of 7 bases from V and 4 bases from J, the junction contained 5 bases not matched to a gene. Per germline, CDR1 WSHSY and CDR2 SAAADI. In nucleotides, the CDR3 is TGCGCCAGCATTCTAGCGGGGGCAGCAGATACGCAGTATTTT. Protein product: CASILAGAADTQYF.